The clone carrying this TCR beta chain was seen at least ten times. After constant-region reverse-primer amplification, full-length variable regions underwent semi-nested PCR with Nested Universal Primer A. TCRdb processed the 5' RACE reads anew with MiXCR; each CDR3 protein has one entry. Here the sample spans 55,000 to 80,000 distinct CDR3 sequences, approximately 22% being singletons. Material: memory CD4+ T cells sorted from a lymph node. Noted subset: memory CD4+ T cells, CD4+CD45RO+CD25-. The TCR sequence derives from a female donor with breast cancer.

In DNA, the CDR3 is TGTGCCATCAGGGGTATGAACACTGAAGCTTTCTTT. It encodes CAIRGMNTEAFF. The chain has TRBV10-3 and TRBJ1-1; D is unresolved. The V end was cut by 6 bases, the J end by 0 bases, with 5 bases between. The CDR3 has 12 amino acids. From germline, CDR1 is ENHRY and CDR2 SYGVKD.